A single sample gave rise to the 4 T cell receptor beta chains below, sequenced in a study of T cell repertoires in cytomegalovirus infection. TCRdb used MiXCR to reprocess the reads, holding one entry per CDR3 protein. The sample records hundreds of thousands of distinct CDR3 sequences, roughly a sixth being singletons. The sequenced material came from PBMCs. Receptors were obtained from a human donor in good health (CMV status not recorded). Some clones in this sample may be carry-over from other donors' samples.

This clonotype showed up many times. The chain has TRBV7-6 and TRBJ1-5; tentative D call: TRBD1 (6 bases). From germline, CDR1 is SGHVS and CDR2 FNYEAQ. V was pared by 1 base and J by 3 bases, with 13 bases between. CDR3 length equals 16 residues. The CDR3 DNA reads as TGTGCCAGCAGCTTAGGCTCAGGGGCCTCCAATCAGCCCCAGCATTTT. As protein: CASSLGSGASNQPQHF.

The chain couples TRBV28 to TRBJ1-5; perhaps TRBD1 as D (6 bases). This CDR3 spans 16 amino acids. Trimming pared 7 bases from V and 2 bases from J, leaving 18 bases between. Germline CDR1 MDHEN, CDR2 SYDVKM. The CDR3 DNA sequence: TGTGCCAGCATCACAGGGAAAGATTATCGCAATCAGCCCCAGCATTTT. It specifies CASITGKDYRNQPQHF. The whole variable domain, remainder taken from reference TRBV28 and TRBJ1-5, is DVKVTQSSRYLVKRTGEKVFLECVQDMDHENMFWYRQDPGLGLRLIYFSYDVKMKEKGDIPEGYSVSREKKERFSLILESASTNQTSMYLCASITGKDYRNQPQHFGDGTRLSIL.

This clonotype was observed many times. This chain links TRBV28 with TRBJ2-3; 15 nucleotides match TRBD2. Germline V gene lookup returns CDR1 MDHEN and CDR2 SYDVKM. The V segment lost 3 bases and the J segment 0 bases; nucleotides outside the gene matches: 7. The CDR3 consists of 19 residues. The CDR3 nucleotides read TGTGCCAGCAGTTTTCCGCCCGGACTAGCGGGGGGGAGCACAGATACGCAGTATTTT. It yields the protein CASSFPPGLAGGSTDTQYF. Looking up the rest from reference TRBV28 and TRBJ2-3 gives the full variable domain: DVKVTQSSRYLVKRTGEKVFLECVQDMDHENMFWYRQDPGLGLRLIYFSYDVKMKEKGDIPEGYSVSREKKERFSLILESASTNQTSMYLCASSFPPGLAGGSTDTQYFGPGTRLTVL.

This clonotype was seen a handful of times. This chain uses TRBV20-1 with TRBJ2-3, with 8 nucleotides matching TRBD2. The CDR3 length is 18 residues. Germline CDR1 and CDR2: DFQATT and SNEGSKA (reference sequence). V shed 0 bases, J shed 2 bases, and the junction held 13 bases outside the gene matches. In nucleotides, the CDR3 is TGCAGTGCTAGAGATGCGTCCGGCAGCGGGGGATCCACAGATACGCAGTATTTT. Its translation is CSARDASGSGGSTDTQYF.